These 14 T cell receptor beta chains share one sample of origin, sequenced in a study of post-analysis software for immune sequencing data. Study results and caveats: Roughly five TRBV segments appeared more often in patients than in controls, and TRBV5-6, TRBV5-1 and TRBV20-1 were among these.

The library was made from cDNA and included unique molecular identifiers. Each CDR3 protein gets one entry after TCRdb re-called the PCR reads with MiXCR. The data contain hundreds of thousands of distinct CDR3 sequences, about 27% of them singletons. These TCRs are of unknown antigen specificity. The specimen was blood. These receptor sequences come from a girl aged 5-17 years with multiple sclerosis.

There are a few counts of this clonotype. The chain combines TRBV28 with TRBJ1-1; D is unresolved. Trimming pared 6 bases from V and 0 bases from J, leaving 8 bases between. Germline V CDR1 and CDR2: MDHEN, SYDVKM. The CDR3 is 13 residues long. The CDR3 nucleotides read TGTGCCAGCAGGATGCACCTGAACACTGAAGCTTTCTTT. Its protein product is CASRMHLNTEAFF.

This chain uses TRBV5-1 with TRBJ1-1; TRBD1 aligns across 7 bases. The junction had 2 bases not matched to a gene; V was cut back by 0 bases and J by 6 bases. CDR3 length: 13 amino acids. The V gene's germline CDR1 is SGHRS and CDR2 YFSETQ. DNA for the CDR3: TGCGCCAGCAGCTTGGGGCAGGGGGCTGAAGCTTTCTTT. Translating gives CASSLGQGAEAFF. The full variable domain, completed using reference TRBV5-1 and TRBJ1-1, is KAGVTQTPRYLIKTRGQQVTLSCSPISGHRSVSWYQQTPGQGLQFLFEYFSETQRNKGNFPGRFSGRQFSNSRSEMNVSTLELGDSALYLCASSLGQGAEAFFGQGTRLTVV.

This sequence joins TRBV29-1 and TRBJ2-1; 7 nucleotides agree with TRBD1. V gave up 3 bases and J gave up 5 bases; unmatched junction bases: 10. The CDR3 is 15 residues long. CDR1 is SQVTM, CDR2 ANQGSEA, per germline. The CDR3 bases are TGCAGCGTTGAGAAGGGACAGCCTATTCACAATGAGCAGTTCTTC. It encodes CSVEKGQPIHNEQFF.

In its sample, this clonotype was seen a few times. The V and J genes are TRBV29-1 and TRBJ1-1; 7 bases match TRBD1. Germline loops: CDR1 SQVTM, CDR2 ANQGSEA. V lost 0 bases, J lost 5 bases, and 9 bases stayed unmatched. CDR3 size: 15 residues. The CDR3 region is CSVEDRGRGRTEAFF. CDR3 bases: TGCAGCGTTGAAGATAGGGGCAGGGGGAGGACTGAAGCTTTCTTT.

This clonotype was found a few times. This chain links TRBV29-1 with TRBJ2-3, with a weak D call TRBD1 (5 bases). CDR1 is SQVTM and CDR2 is ANQGSEA in the germline V gene. This CDR3 region has 15 residues. With 5 bases removed from V and 0 bases from J, the gap between germline ends came to 15 bases. The chain's CDR3 is CSVQPDIPSTDTQYF. In DNA form, the CDR3 reads TGCAGCGTTCAACCGGACATTCCTAGCACAGATACGCAGTATTTT.

Of note for this clonotype: Germline is not matched at one junction end, which may reflect a read error. The rearrangement links TRBV16 to TRBJ2-7; D is perhaps TRBD2 (5 bases). This CDR3 region has 14 residues. In germline, CDR1 is KGHSY, CDR2 FQNENV. The CDR3 region is CVSSQSAGSYEQYF. The CDR3 DNA sequence: TGTGTCAGCAGCCAATCGGCGGGCTCCTACGAGCAGTACTTC. Complete variable domain (other parts from reference TRBV16 and TRBJ2-7): GEEVAQTPKHLVRGEGQKAKLYCAPIKGHSYVFWYQQVLKNEFKFLISFQNENVFDETGMPKERFSAKCLPNSPCSLEIQATKLEDSAVYFCVSSQSAGSYEQYFGPGTRLTVT.

The sample holds a few counts of this clonotype. This chain links TRBV20-1 with TRBJ1-1, with no clear D. Between the trimmed V and J ends, which lost 0 bases and 0 bases, there was a span of 14 bases. Germline CDR1 and CDR2: DFQATT and SNEGSKA (reference sequence). There are 16 residues in the CDR3. The CDR3 region has the DNA TGCAGTGCTAGAGAGTCTCCGGGCAGGATGAACACTGAAGCTTTCTTT. It codes for CSARESPGRMNTEAFF.

The genes are TRBV20-1 and TRBJ1-2; TRBD1 aligns across 9 bases. With 6 bases clipped from V and 7 bases from J, the junction kept 15 bases outside the gene matches. The CDR3 totals 15 residues. Germline V CDR1 and CDR2: DFQATT, SNEGSKA (reference sequence). CDR3 nucleotides: TGCAGTGCGGGGTATCGGGGACAGGGCATCTCTGGCTACACCTTC. This codes for CSAGYRGQGISGYTF.

This chain joins TRBV7-2 and TRBJ2-1; 7 nucleotides align to TRBD1. Germline CDR1 SGHTA, CDR2 FQGNSA. CDR3 size: 14 residues. J lost 2 bases, V lost 4 bases, and 2 bases had no gene match. CDR3 DNA: TGTGCCAGCAGCTCGGGACAGACCTACAATGAGCAGTTCTTC. This translates into CASSSGQTYNEQFF.

The table lists this clonotype with a few counts. The V gene is TRBV5-1, the J gene TRBJ2-1; D unresolved. Germline V gives CDR1 SGHRS, CDR2 YFSETQ. V was cut by 7 bases and J by 13 bases, with 21 bases left in between. This CDR3 is 13 amino acids long. The DNA of the CDR3 is TGCGCCAGCGGCCGGGTTCATCTTTATCCTCAGTTCTTC. The encoded protein is CASGRVHLYPQFF. Drawing the rest from reference TRBV5-1 and TRBJ2-1, the complete variable domain is KAGVTQTPRYLIKTRGQQVTLSCSPISGHRSVSWYQQTPGQGLQFLFEYFSETQRNKGNFPGRFSGRQFSNSRSEMNVSTLELGDSALYLCASGRVHLYPQFFGPGTRLTVL.

This clonotype was counted between two and nine times. The CDR3 here is CASRDSGRRSYGYTF. DNA of the CDR3: TGTGCCAGCAGAGACTCCGGCAGGAGAAGCTATGGCTACACCTTC. The chain couples TRBV27 to TRBJ1-2; D unresolved. CDR1 and CDR2 (germline): MNHEY, SMNVEV (reference sequence). This CDR3 spans 15 amino acids. The germline V and J ends were trimmed by 6 bases and 4 bases, with 18 bases remaining between them.

The chain is built from TRBV27 and TRBJ1-2; the D is unclear. V dropped 8 bases and J dropped 6 bases, with 19 bases sitting between them. The CDR3 is made up of 14 amino acids. The germline V gene encodes CDR1 MNHEY and CDR2 SMNVEV (reference sequence). This chain's CDR3 is CASFTWRDGNGYTF. CDR3 bases: TGTGCCAGCTTCACGTGGCGAGACGGGAATGGCTACACCTTC.

The chain recombines TRBV7-2 with TRBJ2-2; D remains ambiguous. Trimming removed 3 bases from V and 9 bases from J, with 8 bases in between. CDR3 length: 12 residues. The germline V gene has CDR1 SGHTA and CDR2 FQGNSA. The CDR3 DNA sequence: TGTGCCAGCAGCTTCCCGAAGAGGGAGCTGTTTTTT. This gives the protein CASSFPKRELFF.

This chain joins TRBV10-3 and TRBJ2-7; no reliable D call. The V end was cut by 4 bases, the J end by 4 bases, with 8 bases between. This CDR3 spans 12 amino acids. Per the germline V gene, CDR1 is ENHRY and CDR2 is SYGVKD. The CDR3 loop is CAISGPSYEQYF. In DNA form, the CDR3 reads TGTGCCATCAGTGGTCCTTCGTACGAGCAGTACTTC.